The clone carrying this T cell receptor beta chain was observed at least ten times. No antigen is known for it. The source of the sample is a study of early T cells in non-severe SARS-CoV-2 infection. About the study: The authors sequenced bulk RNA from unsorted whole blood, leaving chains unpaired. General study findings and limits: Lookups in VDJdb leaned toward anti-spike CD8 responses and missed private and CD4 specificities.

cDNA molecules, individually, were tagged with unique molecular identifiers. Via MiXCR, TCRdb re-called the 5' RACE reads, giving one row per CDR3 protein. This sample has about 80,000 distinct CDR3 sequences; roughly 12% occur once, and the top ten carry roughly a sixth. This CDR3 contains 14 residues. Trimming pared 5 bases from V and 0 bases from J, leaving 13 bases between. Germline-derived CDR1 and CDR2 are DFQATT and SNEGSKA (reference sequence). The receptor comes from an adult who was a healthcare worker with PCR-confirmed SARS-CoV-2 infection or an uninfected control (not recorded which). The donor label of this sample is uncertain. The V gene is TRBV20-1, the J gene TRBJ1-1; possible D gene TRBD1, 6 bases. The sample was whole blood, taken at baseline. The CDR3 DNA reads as TGCAGTGCTGGGGGCGGACGGATGAACACTGAAGCTTTCTTT. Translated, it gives CSAGGGRMNTEAFF.